This T cell receptor beta chain was sequenced during a study of beta chain features in type 1 diabetes. General study points: HLA influence on TCRB rearrangement stayed unresolved here. Shortening of TCRB CDR3s, moderate but significant, appeared in all four CD4+ subsets of Type 1 diabetes patients.

This clone showed up just a few times. Its antigen is unknown. With 1 base removed from V and 5 bases from J, the gap between germline ends came to 14 bases. Looked up from germline, CDR1 is SGHTA and CDR2 is FQGNSA. CDR3 length: 15 amino acids. Expressed TCRB transcripts were sequenced because the isolated RNA had all been reverse transcribed beforehand. The method was immunoSEQ multiplex PCR; TCRdb's version includes in-frame clones alone and lacks a portion of them. The repertoire includes over 500,000 clones, 15% to 19% of them detected once, and under 0.095% sits in the top ten. V and J are TRBV7-2 and TRBJ2-5; TRBD1 is a possible D gene (5 bases). Material: naive CD4+ T cells from blood. This sequence was found in a man aged 18 to 29 in good health. As DNA, the CDR3 is TGTGCCAGCAGCTTAGGGGTGGGGCGTGGGGAGACCCAGTACTTC. It yields the protein CASSLGVGRGETQYF. Full variable domain (remainder filled in from reference TRBV7-2 and TRBJ2-5): GAGVSQSPSNKVTEKGKDVELRCDPISGHTALYWYRQSLGQGLEFLIYFQGNSAPDKSGLPSDRFSAERTGGSVSTLTIQRTQQEDSAVYLCASSLGVGRGETQYFGPGTRLLVL.